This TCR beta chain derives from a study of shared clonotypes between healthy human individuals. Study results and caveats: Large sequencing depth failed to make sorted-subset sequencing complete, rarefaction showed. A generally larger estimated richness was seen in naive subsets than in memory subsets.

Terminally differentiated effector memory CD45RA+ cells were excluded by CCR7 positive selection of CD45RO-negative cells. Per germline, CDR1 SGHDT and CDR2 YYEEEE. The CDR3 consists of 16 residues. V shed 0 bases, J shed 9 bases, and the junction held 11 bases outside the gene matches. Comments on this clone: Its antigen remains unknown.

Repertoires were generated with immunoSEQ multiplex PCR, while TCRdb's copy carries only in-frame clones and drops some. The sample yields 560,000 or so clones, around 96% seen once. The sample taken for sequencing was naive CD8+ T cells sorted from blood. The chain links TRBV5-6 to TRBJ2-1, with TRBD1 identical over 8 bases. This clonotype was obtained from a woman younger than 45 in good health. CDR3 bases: TGTGCCAGCAGCTTGGTTGGGGACAGGCGAAAGATTGAGCAGTTCTTC. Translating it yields CASSLVGDRRKIEQFF.